This TCR beta chain was captured by sequencing in a study of shared clonotypes between healthy human individuals. Study as a whole: Each donor's CD4 naive and CD4 memory cells filled three plates apiece, CD8 naive two, and CD8 memory one. General study results and limits: Shared clonotypes across all four donors exceeded non-shared ones in generation probability.

This clone was counted a few times. The target antigen is unknown. Assay: immunoSEQ multiplex PCR; the TCRdb copy retains only in-frame clones and omits some. The sample lists hundreds of thousands of clones, roughly 95% occurring once. The trim removed 3 bases at V and 4 bases at J, leaving 0 bases unmatched. The CDR3 consists of 15 residues. Germline-derived CDR1 and CDR2 are PRHDT and FYEKMQ (reference sequence). Only CD45RO-negative cells positively selected for CCR7 counted as naive CD8 cells, so terminally differentiated effector memory CD45RA+ cells were excluded. The origin of this receptor is a woman in her twenties or thirties in good health. The sample was naive CD8+ T cells sorted from blood. This sequence joins TRBV13 and TRBJ2-1, with TRBD2 matching over 13 bases. The CDR3 DNA sequence: TGTGCCAGCAGCTTGGGACTAGCGGGGTACAATGAGCAGTTCTTC. This sequence encodes CASSLGLAGYNEQFF.